This paragraph covers one TCR beta chain sequence. These data belong to a study of shared clonotypes between healthy human individuals. As for the study in general: The study used three CD4 naive, three CD4 memory, two CD8 naive and one CD8 memory plate per donor.

This table comes from immunoSEQ multiplex PCR, and its TCRdb copy is limited to in-frame clones, with some not included. Found here are roughly 850,000 clones, about 96% of them singletons; the top ten hold around 0.25%. As defined, naive CD8 cells were CD45RO-negative and positively selected for CCR7, with terminally differentiated effector memory CD45RA+ cells excluded. The clonotype originates from a man aged 25-40 years in good health. Sample: naive CD8+ T cells sorted from blood.

CDR3 protein: CASSSSDRGNYGYTF. For the CDR3, the DNA is TGTGCCAGCAGCTCCTCGGACAGGGGTAACTATGGCTACACCTTC. The chain combines TRBV7-9 with TRBJ1-2; 9 bases agree with TRBD1. Losses at the gene ends were 4 bases for V and 1 base for J; bases not matched to a gene: 4. This CDR3 spans 15 amino acids. Per the germline V gene, CDR1 is SEHNR and CDR2 is FQNEAQ (reference sequence).